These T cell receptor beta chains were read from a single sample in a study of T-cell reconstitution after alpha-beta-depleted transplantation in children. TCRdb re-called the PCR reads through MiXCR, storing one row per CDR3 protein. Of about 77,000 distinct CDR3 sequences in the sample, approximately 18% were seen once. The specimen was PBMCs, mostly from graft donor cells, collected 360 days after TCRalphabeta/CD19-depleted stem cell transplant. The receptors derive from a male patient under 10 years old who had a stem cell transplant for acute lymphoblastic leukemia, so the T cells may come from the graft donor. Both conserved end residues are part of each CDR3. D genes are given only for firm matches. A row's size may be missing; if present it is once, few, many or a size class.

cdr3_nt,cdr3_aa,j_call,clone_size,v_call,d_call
TGTGCCAGCAGTAGGAGGGCCATAGGGACAGGAAGGAACACCGGGGAGCTGTTTTTT,CASSRRAIGTGRNTGELFF,TRBJ2-2,NA,TRBV25-1,TRBD1
TGCAGTGCTACGAGGGGCTTCGGAGGGCCCACCTACGAGCAGTACTTC,CSATRGFGGPTYEQYF,TRBJ2-7,NA,TRBV20-1,NA
TGTGCCAGCAGCCGATCGCAGACCTATGGCTACACCTTC,CASSRSQTYGYTF,TRBJ1-2,NA,TRBV3-1,NA
TGTGGAAGTTGTGCGGGAGGACCGGTTGAGACCCAGTACTTC,CGSCAGGPVETQYF,TRBJ2-5,many,TRBV3-1,TRBD2
TGCGCCAGCAGCTTGGAGCCAAGTGATAGCAATCAGCCCCAGCATTTT,CASSLEPSDSNQPQHF,TRBJ1-5,few,TRBV5-1,NA
TGCGCCAGCAGCCAAGATCGGGACCGCCATTCCTACAATGAGCAGTTCTTC,CASSQDRDRHSYNEQFF,TRBJ2-1,NA,TRBV4-1,NA
TGTGCCAGCAGCCAAGAATTGGTCGGACTAGCGGGAGTCGGGTACCAAGAGGCCCAGTACTTC,CASSQELVGLAGVGYQEAQYF,TRBJ2-5,NA,TRBV4-2,TRBD2
TGCAGTGCTAAAGATGGACAGGGGGGCGGAGAGACCCAGTACTTC,CSAKDGQGGGETQYF,TRBJ2-5,NA,TRBV20-1,TRBD1
TGTGCCAGCAGTTTTCAAAGGTCCTACAATGAGCAGTTCTTC,CASSFQRSYNEQFF,TRBJ2-1,few,TRBV6-5,NA
TGTGCCAGCCGACTTATAGGGGGCGGAGAGACCCAGTACTTC,CASRLIGGGETQYF,TRBJ2-5,many,TRBV7-9,TRBD1
NA,CSVGAGTSGRVDF,TRBJ2-3,once,TRBV29-1,NA
TGCAGTGCTAGCGGGAGGGCCGTTGATACGCAGTATTTT,CSASGRAVDTQYF,TRBJ2-3,NA,TRBV20-1,TRBD2
TGTGCCAGCAGCTTATCCGCAACTAGCGGGAGCTACAATGAGCAGTTCTTC,CASSLSATSGSYNEQFF,TRBJ2-1,few,TRBV7-2,TRBD2
TGCAGTGCTAGGCCGGACCGGCGAGGAAAACTGTTTTTT,CSARPDRRGKLFF,TRBJ1-4,NA,TRBV20-1,NA
TGCAGTGCTAGGTACAGGGCCACTAATGAAAAACTGTTTTTT,CSARYRATNEKLFF,TRBJ1-4,many,TRBV20-1,NA
TGTGCCAGCAGTTTTAGGAGGGGTAGTACTGAAGCTTTCTTT,CASSFRRGSTEAFF,TRBJ1-1,NA,TRBV28,NA
TGTGCCAGCATAGCGGGAGGGCCTTACAATGAGCAGTTCTTC,CASIAGGPYNEQFF,TRBJ2-1,NA,TRBV7-9,TRBD2
TGCGCCAGCAGTGAGGCGATTAGGACGAGTGAGCAGTTCTTC,CASSEAIRTSEQFF,TRBJ2-1,NA,TRBV10-2,NA
TGTGCCAGCAGCCCAAGGCGGCGGGAGAGGCACTTC,CASSPRRRERHF,TRBJ2-5,NA,TRBV2,TRBD2
TGTGCCAGCAATTCGTACTTTCTGACCGGGGAGCTGTTTTTT,CASNSYFLTGELFF,TRBJ2-2,NA,TRBV12-3/TRBV12-4,NA
TGTGCCAGCAGCCATACAGGGGCCCACGGCCCCTACGAGCAGTACTTC,CASSHTGAHGPYEQYF,TRBJ2-7,NA,TRBV7-6,TRBD1
TGCGCCAGCAGCCAAGATCAGGCAGGGAACTATGGCTACACCTTC,CASSQDQAGNYGYTF,TRBJ1-2,few,TRBV4-1,NA
TGCGCCAGCAGCTTTAGCGGGGAGACCTACGAGCAGTACTTC,CASSFSGETYEQYF,TRBJ2-7,few,TRBV5-1,TRBD2
TGCAGCGTTGATGGTGGGCTAGCGGGAGTGTCCTACAATGAGCAGTTCTTC,CSVDGGLAGVSYNEQFF,TRBJ2-1,NA,TRBV29-1,TRBD2
TGCGCCAGCAGTGTTTTGCGGACGGATACGCAGTATTTT,CASSVLRTDTQYF,TRBJ2-3,few,TRBV10-2,NA
TGTGCCAGCAGTCAACCGAGACTTCCTTTACAGGAGCAGTTCTTC,CASSQPRLPLQEQFF,TRBJ2-1,NA,TRBV12-3/TRBV12-4,NA
TGTGCCAGCAGTCCCCGGACTAGCGGGAGGAAATATACGCAGTATTTT,CASSPRTSGRKYTQYF,TRBJ2-3,few,TRBV27,TRBD2
TGCGCCAGCAGCCACCGAGGACAGGGGTCCTACGAGCAGTACTTC,CASSHRGQGSYEQYF,TRBJ2-7,NA,TRBV5-1,TRBD1
TGCGCCAGCAGCGTCCCGGGAGAGACCCAGTACTTC,CASSVPGETQYF,TRBJ2-5,NA,TRBV5-1,NA
TGCGCCAGCAGCTTGTGGGAAAATTCACCCCTCCACTTT,CASSLWENSPLHF,TRBJ1-6,NA,TRBV5-1,NA
TGTGCCAGCAGCAAAACAGGGAACGCCGGGGAGCTGTTTTTT,CASSKTGNAGELFF,TRBJ2-2,many,TRBV11-2,NA
TGTGCCAGCAGCCCCACAGGGGTTTACGAGCAGTACTTC,CASSPTGVYEQYF,TRBJ2-7,many,TRBV3-1,TRBD1
TGTGCCAGCACCCATCACAGGGGACGGACCGGGGAGCTGTTTTTT,CASTHHRGRTGELFF,TRBJ2-2,few,TRBV12-3/TRBV12-4,TRBD1
TGTGCTAGTGGTTTGGTCCCATACGAGCAGTACTTC,CASGLVPYEQYF,TRBJ2-7,NA,TRBV12-5,NA
TGTGCCAGCAGTTACTGGACAGGGGGCATCTACGAGCAGTACTTC,CASSYWTGGIYEQYF,TRBJ2-7,many,TRBV6-5,TRBD1
TGTGCCAGCAGCTTAGAGACAGGTTACACAGATACGCAGTATTTT,CASSLETGYTDTQYF,TRBJ2-3,many,TRBV11-3,NA
TGTGCCAGCAGCATAGGTGCGCCCTACAATGAGCAGTTCTTC,CASSIGAPYNEQFF,TRBJ2-1,many,TRBV28,NA